The 5 T cell receptor beta chains below all came from one sample that was sequenced in a study of blood T cell repertoires in COVID-19. The protocol was immunoSEQ multiplex PCR, while the TCRdb copy is restricted to in-frame clones and leaves out a portion. The repertoire holds 90,000 to 150,000 clones, with 70% to 80% as singletons. Sequencing was performed on peripheral blood. These receptors all come from a woman older than 75 with acute or convalescent COVID-19.

V is TRBV4-1 and J is TRBJ2-7; 9 bases line up with TRBD1. The CDR3 extends over 17 amino acids. The germline CDR1 and CDR2 sequences are MGHRA and YSYEKL. V trimming: 0 bases; J trimming: 4 bases; junction bases outside the gene matches: 10. The CDR3 protein is CASSQETRTGEAYEQYF. Here the CDR3 DNA reads TGCGCCAGCAGCCAAGAAACACGGACAGGGGAAGCGTACGAGCAGTACTTC.

J is TRBJ1-3 and V is TRBV10-3; D perhaps matches TRBD1 (6 bases). Germline assignment: CDR1 ENHRY and CDR2 SYGVKD. The CDR3 runs 16 residues. V was trimmed by 6 bases and J by 3 bases, leaving 18 bases between them. CDR3: CAIRMAQGIGGNTIYF. In nucleotides, the CDR3 is TGTGCCATCAGAATGGCGCAGGGGATCGGTGGAAACACCATATATTTT.

The chain joins TRBV21-1 to TRBJ2-7; the table names TRBD1, a call not compared with the DNA. TRBV21-1 is recorded as a pseudogene. This CDR3 region has 14 residues. The CDR3 protein is CATPPDREFDEQYF. CDR3 DNA: TGTGCCACTCCCCCGGACAGGGAGTTCGACGAGCAGTACTTC.

The rearrangement uses TRBV6-2 or TRBV6-3 and TRBJ1-5; D may be TRBD1 (6 bases). This CDR3 contains 14 residues. Germline V lookup: CDR1 MNHEY, CDR2 SVGEGT. Trimming shortened V by 5 bases and J by 0 bases, and 8 bases separated the two germline ends. CDR3: CASSGQYSNQPQHF. The DNA for the CDR3 is TGTGCCAGCAGTGGACAGTATAGCAATCAGCCCCAGCATTTT.

The chain employs TRBV25-1 and TRBJ1-6; maybe TRBD1 (6 bases). The CDR3 spans 15 residues. Germline V lookup: CDR1 MGHDK, CDR2 SYGVNS. With 3 bases removed from V and 9 bases from J, the gap between germline ends came to 15 bases. CDR3 protein: CASSDGAGVGSPLHF. The CDR3 DNA follows: TGTGCCAGCAGTGATGGCGCAGGGGTTGGTTCACCCCTCCACTTT. The full variable domain, with the rest looked up from reference TRBV25-1 and TRBJ1-6, is EADIYQTPRYLVIGTGKKITLECSQTMGHDKMYWYQQDPGMELHLIHYSYGVNSTEKGDLSSESTVSRIRTEHFPLTLESARPSHTSQYLCASSDGAGVGSPLHFGNGTRLTVT.